The 13 T cell receptor beta chains in this list originate from one sample, sequenced in a study of PD-1 blockade in mismatch repair-deficient tumors listed by TCRdb under 2017. Library construction relied on the immunoSEQ multiplex PCR assay. This is the immuneACCESS table as TCRdb keeps it, with only in-frame sequences that have V and J called. A part of the clones is gone; compared with another copy, unresolved V genes explain less than half, and the rest is unexplained. This sample is represented by about 16,000 clones; approximately 84% of them were singletons. The ten largest make up under 20% of the sample. In light of the paper, this sample's time point label describes: peripheral blood before pembrolizumab. Sequences were derived from PBMCs, sampled before pembrolizumab treatment. The receptors originated from an adult with mismatch repair-deficient cancer.

This clone was recorded only once. The V call is TRBV5-6, the J call TRBJ2-7; 9 nucleotides match TRBD1. The CDR3 sequence is 14 residues long. CDR1 and CDR2 from the germline V gene are SGHDT and YYEEEE. V shed 6 bases, J shed 2 bases, and the junction held 6 bases outside the gene matches. In nucleotides, the CDR3 is TGTGCCAGCACCCTTACAGGGGGCCCCTACGAGCAGTACTTC. Translation gives CASTLTGGPYEQYF.

This clone has a single count. The chain has TRBV11-2 and TRBJ2-7; D gene ambiguous. Trimming pared 2 bases from V and 6 bases from J, leaving 14 bases between. CDR1 and CDR2 (germline): SGHAT, FQNNGV. This CDR3 spans 14 amino acids. The CDR3 loop is CASSLIGPSGEQYF. The CDR3 DNA reads as TGTGCCAGCAGCTTAATTGGTCCTTCTGGCGAGCAGTACTTC.

The chain joins TRBV5-1 to TRBJ2-5; the D gene could be TRBD1 or TRBD2 (7 bases each). The CDR3 contains 15 residues. Trimming took off 6 bases at V and 3 bases at J, with 18 bases between the two ends. The germline gives CDR1 SGHRS, CDR2 YFSETQ. CDR3 nucleotide sequence: TGCGCCAGCAAGTGGACCAGGGGGGGGAAAGAGACCCAGTACTTC. Translation gives CASKWTRGGKETQYF. The full variable domain, rest sourced from reference TRBV5-1 and TRBJ2-5, is KAGVTQTPRYLIKTRGQQVTLSCSPISGHRSVSWYQQTPGQGLQFLFEYFSETQRNKGNFPGRFSGRQFSNSRSEMNVSTLELGDSALYLCASKWTRGGKETQYFGPGTRLLVL.

The V call is TRBV2, the J call TRBJ2-1, with D hard to call. CDR1 SNHLY and CDR2 FYNNEI come from the germline V gene. The length of the CDR3 is 10 residues. The V and J ends lost 6 bases and 5 bases respectively, with 2 bases between them. The DNA for the CDR3 is TGTGCCAGCAGAGACAATGAGCAGTTCTTC. Its protein product is CASRDNEQFF.

The chain has TRBV4-1 and TRBJ2-7, with 9 bases fitting TRBD2. The V gene end was trimmed by 3 bases and the J gene end by 4 bases; junction bases not matched to a gene: 7. This CDR3 is built from 15 residues. Germline V gene lookup returns CDR1 MGHRA and CDR2 YSYEKL. CDR3 amino acids: CASSHLAGVSYEQYF. CDR3 sequence (DNA): TGCGCCAGCAGCCATTTAGCGGGAGTGTCTTACGAGCAGTACTTC.

The genes are TRBV6-6 and TRBJ2-7; 8 positions agree with TRBD1. Germline CDR1 MNHNY, CDR2 SVGAGI (reference sequence). CDR3 length equals 16 residues. V gave up 5 bases and J gave up 3 bases; unmatched junction bases: 12. The CDR3 is CASSPRGGTGFYEQYF. The CDR3 region has the DNA TGTGCCAGCAGTCCTCGAGGCGGGACAGGCTTCTACGAGCAGTACTTC.

V is TRBV5-6 and J is TRBJ2-3; maybe TRBD2 (6 bases). The V and J ends lost 4 bases and 4 bases respectively, with 13 bases between them. CDR3 length: 14 residues. Looked up from germline, CDR1 is SGHDT and CDR2 is YYEEEE. CDR3 in amino acids: CASSRRDFADTQYF. The CDR3 DNA reads as TGTGCCAGCAGCAGACGGGACTTTGCAGATACGCAGTATTTT. Looking up the rest from reference TRBV5-6 and TRBJ2-3 gives the full variable domain: DAGVTQSPTHLIKTRGQQVTLRCSPKSGHDTVSWYQQALGQGPQFIFQYYEEEERQRGNFPDRFSGHQFPNYSSELNVNALLLGDSALYLCASSRRDFADTQYFGPGTRLTVL.

This rearrangement joins TRBV23-1 to TRBJ2-3, with D possibly TRBD2 on 5 matching bases. TRBV23-1 is identified as an open reading frame with a role that is uncertain. The CDR3 contains 16 residues. V gave up 2 bases and J gave up 0 bases, with 12 bases separating them. The CDR3 bases are TGCGCCAGCAGTCAACTGGACTCCAATAGCACAGATACGCAGTATTTT. Encoded protein: CASSQLDSNSTDTQYF.

In its sample, this clone was seen once. The CDR3 DNA is TGTGCCAGCAGCCCGAGGGGCCCGGCCGACAGGGACAAATACAATGAGCAGTTCTTC. Translating gives CASSPRGPADRDKYNEQFF. V is TRBV21-1 and J is TRBJ2-1; TRBD1 was called by the table and not checked on the DNA. TRBV21-1 constitutes a pseudogene. This CDR3 has 19 residues.

This sequence joins TRBV12-2 and TRBJ2-7; the table's D call TRBD2 went unverified against the DNA. TRBV12-2 is a pseudogene locus. This CDR3 is 17 amino acids long. CDR3 DNA: TGTGCAAGTCGCTCCGGGACTAGCGGGGGATACTCCTACGAGCAGTACTTC. This gives the protein CASRSGTSGGYSYEQYF.

The genes are TRBV27 and TRBJ2-7; no reliable D call. This CDR3 is 12 amino acids long. CDR1 is MNHEY and CDR2 is SMNVEV in the germline V gene (reference sequence). Trimming removed 5 bases at V and 7 bases at J, with 12 bases between. CDR3 sequence: CASSPGPREQYF. In nucleotides, the CDR3 is TGTGCCAGCAGTCCCGGACCGAGGGAGCAGTACTTC.

The chain employs TRBV5-4 and TRBJ1-4, with D possibly being TRBD1 (5 bases). CDR3 size: 16 residues. Deletions cut 4 bases from V and 3 bases from J, with 16 bases between. CDR1 and CDR2 (germline): SGHNT, YYREEE (reference sequence). CDR3 nucleotide sequence: TGTGCCAGCAGCACAGGAGGACGGGGTTCTAATGAAAAACTGTTTTTT. This gives the protein CASSTGGRGSNEKLFF.

This sequence joins TRBV6-1 and TRBJ2-3; D is ambiguous. The V end lost 7 bases, the J end lost 2 bases, and 7 bases lay between the germline ends. CDR3 length equals 12 residues. Germline assignment: CDR1 MNHNS and CDR2 SASEGT. The CDR3 region is CASTLTTDTQYF. CDR3 bases: TGTGCCAGCACCCTCACCACAGATACGCAGTATTTT.